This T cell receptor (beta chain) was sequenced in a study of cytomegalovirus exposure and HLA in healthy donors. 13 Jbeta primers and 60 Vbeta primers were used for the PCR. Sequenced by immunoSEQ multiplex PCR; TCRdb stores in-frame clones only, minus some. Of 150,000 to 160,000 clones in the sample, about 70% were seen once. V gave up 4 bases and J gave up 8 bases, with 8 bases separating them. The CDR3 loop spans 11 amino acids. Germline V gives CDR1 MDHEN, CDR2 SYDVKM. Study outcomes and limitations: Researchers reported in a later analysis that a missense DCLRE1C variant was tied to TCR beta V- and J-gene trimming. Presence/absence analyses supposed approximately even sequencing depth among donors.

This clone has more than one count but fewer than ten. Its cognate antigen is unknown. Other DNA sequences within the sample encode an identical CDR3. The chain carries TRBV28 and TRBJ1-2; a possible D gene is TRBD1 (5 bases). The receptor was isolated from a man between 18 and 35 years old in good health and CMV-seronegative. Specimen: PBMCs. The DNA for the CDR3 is TGTGCCAGCAGTTCAAGGGGCGGCTACACCTTC. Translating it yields CASSSRGGYTF.